The entry that follows covers one T cell receptor (beta chain) sequence. The specificity of this receptor is unknown. No base quality information exists; no much larger clone differs at one position. The immunoSEQ Assay, a bias-controlled multiplex PCR, was used to amplify TCRbeta CDR3 regions from genomic DNA. Turning to the authors' computational methods: Nucleated cell counts per sample were estimated from amplification of reference gene primers within the assay. To quantify the absolute abundance of each unique TCRbeta CDR3 rearrangement, sequence reads were collapsed and filtered. Productive Simpson clonality was computed per sample as the square root of Simpson's diversity index over productive rearrangements. Held by TCRdb, this immuneACCESS table contains in-frame sequences only and omits some clones. Under half of the omission traces to an unresolved V gene where checked; the cause of the rest is unknown. The V and J calls and the clone size are those of that table, but D and trimming were determined from the DNA. The sample includes tens of thousands of clones, with 65% to 85% observed a single time. 9.5% to 13% of the sample is taken by the ten largest.

These data are taken from a study of blood T cell repertoires in COVID-19 (dated by TCRdb to about 2020). Some background on the complete study: Collaborator samples came from the United States, Italy and Spain and covered acute and convalescent phases of COVID-19. The repertoires were released in a freely available public database intended as a resource for research on the immune response to SARS-CoV-2. Where HLA class I and class II types were available, the types were taken from metadata supplied by the sample provider, not from assay-based typing. Samples came from the ongoing ImmuneRACE study (first 160 participants) plus 1,254 subjects from 6 global collaborators. The prospective study material was composed of cDNA or gDNA derived from T cells, B-cell-depleted T cells, or PBMCs. Subjects who had been exposed to COVID-19, were actively infected with it, or had recovered from it provided the deeply sampled blood TCRbeta repertoires that made up the dataset. Nearly every sample came with metadata listing a de-identified subject ID, COVID-19 status, age in years and sex.

For CDR1 and CDR2, the germline V gene lists SGHDN and FVKESK. The CDR3 goes from the cysteine to the phenylalanine over 17 residues. Just CDR3 DNA is preserved here, 51 bases in frame from base 1. V is cut back by 3 bases and J by 4 bases, with 8 bases in the junction unmatched. Here is what the overall study found, with its caveats: The quantity of clinical and demographic metadata differed by source and by participant and was supplied without curation.

At one collaborating source in Seattle, patients were enrolled during active infection and were followed longitudinally through the course of disease. The collaborating institutions used their own protocols to collect whole blood in K2EDTA tubes. For TCRbeta analysis, collaborators shipped samples in one of three forms: frozen whole blood, isolated PBMCs, or DNA extracted from either of those sample types. The sample consisted of peripheral blood. This receptor was obtained from a man under 40 with COVID-19, enrolled during active disease. The sequence is built from TRBV14 and TRBJ2-6; TRBD1 matches 8 bases in the middle. The CDR3 reads as follows: CASSHLQGADGANVLTF. At the DNA level, the sequence is TGTGCCAGCAGCCACCTCCAGGGGGCGGACGGGGCCAACGTCCTGACTTTC.